The present T cell receptor (beta chain) was sequenced within a study of T cells in Graves' hyperthyroidism and ophthalmopathy. The CDR3 runs 15 residues. Trimming cost V 0 bases and J 5 bases; bases outside gene matches: 7. CDR1 is DFQATT, CDR2 SNEGSKA, per germline (reference sequence). Those patients with uncontrolled infection, other autoimmune disease, pregnancy or lactation were excluded. Blood sampling occurred at first hyperthyroidism diagnosis, ahead of any ophthalmopathy symptoms. TCR beta CDR3 region amplification was performed from RNA transcripts. Using the HTBI primer set, a first-round RT-PCR was run on the TCR CDR3. TCRdb reanalysed the multiplex PCR reads using MiXCR and keeps one entry per CDR3 protein. The data show more than 350,000 distinct CDR3 sequences, about 15% seen once.

This chain joins TRBV20-1 and TRBJ2-7; 10 bases map to TRBD2. Input material: blood. The receptor was derived from a woman aged 25-40 years with Graves' hyperthyroidism that later progressed to Graves' ophthalmopathy. In DNA form, the CDR3 reads TGCAGTGCTAGAGATGGGCTAGCGGGGGCCCACGAGCAGTACTTC. Translation gives CSARDGLAGAHEQYF.